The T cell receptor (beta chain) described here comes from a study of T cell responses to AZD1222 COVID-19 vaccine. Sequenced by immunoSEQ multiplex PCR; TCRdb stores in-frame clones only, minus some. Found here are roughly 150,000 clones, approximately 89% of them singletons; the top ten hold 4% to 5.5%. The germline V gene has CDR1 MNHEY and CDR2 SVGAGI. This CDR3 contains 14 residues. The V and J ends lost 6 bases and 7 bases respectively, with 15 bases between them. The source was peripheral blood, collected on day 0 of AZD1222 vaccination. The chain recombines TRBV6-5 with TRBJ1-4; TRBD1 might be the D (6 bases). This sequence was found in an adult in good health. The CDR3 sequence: CASSSWGQSEKLFF. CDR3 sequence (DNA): TGTGCCAGCAGCTCTTGGGGGCAGAGTGAAAAACTGTTTTTT.